The rows below give T cell receptor beta chains drawn from one sample of a study of T cell responses to AZD1222 COVID-19 vaccine. The protocol was immunoSEQ multiplex PCR, while the TCRdb copy is restricted to in-frame clones and leaves out a portion. The sample holds around 130,000 clones, 88% seen once. The source material was peripheral blood, sampled 28 days after the second AZD1222 dose. These receptors all come from an adult who received the AZD1222 COVID-19 vaccine. Both conserved end residues are part of each CDR3. The order of the fields is CDR3 length, D gene, J gene, clone size, V gene, CDR3 protein, CDR3 DNA. A D gene is named only where the DNA matches it firmly. For some rows the clone size is stated as once, few or many, or as a class when expanded; others skip it.

>17|NA|TRBJ2-1|NA|TRBV27
CASSLGVPSSSYNEQFF
TGTGCCAGCAGTTTAGGAGTGCCCTCGAGCTCCTACAATGAGCAGTTCTTC
>10|NA|TRBJ1-1|few|TRBV2
CASRTSEAFF
TGTGCCAGCAGGACATCTGAAGCTTTCTTT
>18|NA|TRBJ1-1|NA|TRBV19
CASTSRGWGEGMNTEAFF
TGTGCCAGTACCTCAAGGGGCTGGGGGGAGGGAATGAACACTGAAGCTTTCTTT
>14|TRBD1|TRBJ2-5|NA|TRBV11-3
CASSPGTGGETQYF
TGTGCCAGCAGCCCCGGGACAGGGGGCGAGACCCAGTACTTC
>13|NA|TRBJ1-1|NA|TRBV25-1
CASSELGDTEAFF
TGTGCCAGCAGTGAATTAGGAGACACTGAAGCTTTCTTT
>18|TRBD1|TRBJ2-7|NA|TRBV28
CASSSLGQGRNKGYEQYF
TGTGCCAGCAGTTCCCTGGGACAGGGGAGGAATAAAGGCTACGAGCAGTACTTC
>12|NA|TRBJ2-1|NA|TRBV11-2
CASSLEGQGKFF
TGTGCCAGCAGCTTAGAGGGGCAGGGGAAGTTCTTC
>17|NA|TRBJ2-7|few|TRBV28
CASSLWKGAGGKYEQYF
TGTGCCAGCAGTTTATGGAAGGGGGCAGGGGGGAAGTACGAGCAGTACTTC
>13|NA|TRBJ2-1|NA|TRBV7-7
CASSLAEADEQFF
TGTGCCAGCAGCTTAGCGGAGGCGGATGAGCAGTTCTTC
>22|TRBD2|TRBJ2-1|NA|TRBV6-1
CASSEALRGLAGGPFSYNEQFF
TGTGCCAGCAGTGAAGCGCTTCGTGGACTAGCGGGAGGCCCCTTCTCCTACAATGAGCAGTTCTTC
>16|NA|TRBJ2-6|NA|TRBV7-2
CASSPRVGSGANVLTF
TGTGCCAGCAGCCCACGGGTGGGCTCTGGGGCCAACGTCCTGACTTTC
>12|NA|TRBJ2-7|few|TRBV2
CASKEDGYEQYF
TGTGCCAGCAAAGAAGATGGCTACGAGCAGTACTTC
>15|NA|TRBJ1-4|NA|TRBV30
CAWSPRQVTNEKLFF
TGTGCCTGGAGTCCCCGACAGGTCACCAATGAAAAACTGTTTTTT
>14|TRBD1|TRBJ2-5|NA|TRBV4-3
CASSLQGAQETQYF
TGCGCCAGCAGCTTACAGGGGGCACAAGAGACCCAGTACTTC
>12|NA|TRBJ1-1|NA|TRBV5-8
CASSLVRTEAFF
TGTGCCAGCAGCTTGGTTAGGACTGAAGCTTTCTTT
>15|NA|TRBJ1-1|once|TRBV27
CASSTPGGGNTEAFF
TGTGCCAGCAGCACTCCGGGGGGAGGGAACACTGAAGCTTTCTTT
>16|TRBD2|TRBJ2-7|NA|TRBV3-1/TRBV3-2
CASSLLTGGPSYEQYF
TGTGCCAGCAGCCTCCTGACGGGAGGGCCCTCCTACGAGCAGTACTTC
>14|TRBD1|TRBJ1-1|NA|TRBV7-8
CASSLGQGLTEAFF
TGTGCCAGCAGCTTAGGACAGGGGCTGACCGAAGCTTTCTTT
>14|NA|TRBJ1-1|NA|TRBV6-1
CASSEGSVDTEAFF
TGTGCCAGCAGTGAAGGTTCAGTAGACACTGAAGCTTTCTTT
>15|TRBD2|TRBJ2-2|NA|TRBV30
CAWSGLAYNTGELFF
TGTGCCTGGAGTGGACTAGCGTATAACACCGGGGAGCTGTTTTTT
>16|TRBD2|TRBJ2-7|once|TRBV9
CASSVVRTSSSYEQYF
TGTGCCAGCAGCGTAGTAAGGACTAGCTCCTCCTACGAGCAGTACTTC
>18|TRBD2|TRBJ2-1|NA|TRBV7-8
CASSLGIAGASSYNEQFF
TGTGCCAGCAGCTTAGGGATAGCGGGAGCGAGCTCCTACAATGAGCAGTTCTTC
>14|NA|TRBJ1-6|NA|TRBV9
CASNPGRLNSPLHF
TGTGCCAGCAACCCGGGGAGGCTAAATTCACCCCTCCACTTT
>15|NA|TRBJ2-1|once|TRBV9
CASSVAAQVYNEQFF
TGTGCCAGCAGCGTAGCGGCTCAGGTATACAATGAGCAGTTCTTC
>11|NA|TRBJ1-5|NA|TRBV6-5
CASRGHQPQHF
TGTGCCAGCAGGGGGCATCAGCCCCAGCATTTT
>15|NA|TRBJ2-3|NA|TRBV18
CASSPEVGLRGSQYF
TGTGCCAGCTCACCAGAGGTGGGCCTTAGAGGATCGCAGTATTTT
>16|TRBD1|TRBJ1-1|once|TRBV5-1
CASRTRQGSLNTEAFF
TGCGCCAGCAGAACCCGACAGGGGAGTCTGAACACTGAAGCTTTCTTT
>14|NA|TRBJ2-1|NA|TRBV5-1
CASRQGGGMNEQFF
TGCGCCAGCAGGCAGGGAGGGGGTATGAATGAGCAGTTCTTC
>14|NA|TRBJ2-1|NA|TRBV2
CASSGQASYNEQFF
TGTGCCAGCAGTGGACAGGCCTCCTACAATGAGCAGTTCTTC
>14|NA|TRBJ1-2|NA|TRBV28
CASSFWGSNYGYTF
TGTGCCAGCAGTTTTTGGGGGTCGAACTATGGCTACACCTTC
>17|NA|TRBJ2-5|NA|TRBV3-1/TRBV3-2
CASSQVQLVSREGTQYF
TGTGCCAGCAGCCAAGTTCAGCTGGTTTCCCGGGAAGGGACCCAGTACTTC
>14|NA|TRBJ1-2|NA|TRBV3-1/TRBV3-2
CASSPQVVFYGYTF
TGTGCCAGCAGCCCACAAGTGGTGTTCTATGGCTACACCTTC
>15|TRBD1|TRBJ1-5|NA|TRBV2
CASTNDRAHNQPQHF
TGTGCCAGCACCAACGACAGGGCTCATAATCAGCCCCAGCATTTT
>14|NA|TRBJ2-3|NA|TRBV24-1
CATSDGQPTDTQYF
TGTGCCACCAGTGATGGACAGCCCACAGATACGCAGTATTTT
>15|NA|TRBJ1-3|NA|TRBV6-5
CASSYSSGTGNTIYF
TGTGCCAGCAGTTACTCTTCGGGGACTGGAAACACCATATATTTT
>15|NA|TRBJ2-7|NA|TRBV29-1
CSVQGSALSSYEQYF
TGCAGCGTTCAGGGGTCGGCGCTTAGCTCCTACGAGCAGTACTTC
>19|NA|TRBJ1-5|NA|TRBV4-1
CASSPRLQMTAGSYQPQHF
TGCGCCAGCAGTCCAAGACTTCAGATGACGGCTGGCAGTTATCAGCCCCAGCATTTT
>15|NA|TRBJ2-6|NA|TRBV19
CASKNQGSGANVLTF
TGTGCCAGTAAGAACCAGGGATCTGGGGCCAACGTCCTGACTTTC
>15|TRBD2|TRBJ2-1|NA|TRBV28
CASIRPGLAANEQFF
TGTGCCAGCATCCGACCGGGACTAGCCGCTAATGAGCAGTTCTTC
>13|TRBD1|TRBJ1-2|NA|TRBV3-1/TRBV3-2
CASSRTGGSGYTF
TGTGCCAGCAGTAGAACAGGGGGCTCTGGCTACACCTTC